This entry lists 26 T cell receptor beta chains sequenced from one sample in a study of tumor-infiltrating lymphocytes in primary liver carcinoma. From around 500 ng of total RNA, TCR beta-specific cDNA was reverse-transcribed using a constant-region primer. Each TCR beta library was derived from three nested multiplex PCR rounds that employed slightly modified ARM-PCR. A C-beta reverse primer was combined with TRBV1-TRBV30 forward primers in the first two PCR rounds, and each round had approximately 10 cycles. MiXCR, run by TCRdb on the multiplex PCR reads, gives a single entry per CDR3 protein. The table lists tens of thousands of distinct CDR3 sequences, 70% to 80% of them singletons. Starting material for RNA and DNA co-extraction consisted of about 20-30 mg of unsorted bulk tissue. The sample taken for sequencing was liver tumor tissue from sampling region 5. Subset given: tumor region T5, tumor centre. The receptors were gathered from a man in his forties with primary liver carcinoma and hepatitis B virus infection.

The V gene is TRBV6-1, the J gene TRBJ1-2, with D uncertain. The germline V gene has CDR1 MNHNS and CDR2 SASEGT. The CDR3 is 13 residues long. The CDR3 DNA sequence: TGTGTCAGTAGTGAGCGGGTGTCTAATGGCTACACCTTC. Translated: CVSSERVSNGYTF.

For this clonotype: Lacking the conserved final phenylalanine or tryptophan, this CDR3 likely reflects a read error. The DNA is left out, because the CDR3 cannot be placed on it with certainty; the CDR3 is given as TCRdb lists it. V usage is TRBV28 and J usage is TRBJ2-1; the table calls TRBD2, which could not be checked here. The CDR3 numbers 13 amino acids, ends counted. Germline V gene sequence: CDR1 MDHEN, CDR2 SYDVKM. This CDR3 is CAGSPSTLGKAFV.

On this clonotype itself: One junction end disagrees with the germline gene, perhaps due to a read error. The rearrangement uses TRBV6-6 and TRBJ2-7; D unclear. Germline-derived CDR1 and CDR2 are MNHNY and SVGAGI (reference sequence). This CDR3 contains 15 residues. The CDR3 is CVSSHGTYGNYEQYF. The CDR3 DNA sequence: TGTGTCAGCAGTCACGGCACCTACGGTAACTACGAGCAGTACTTC.

A remark on this clonotype: The germline gene is not matched at one end of the junction; a read error may be the cause. The genes are TRBV5-1 and TRBJ2-7; possible D gene TRBD2, 5 bases. The CDR3 sequence is 14 residues long. Germline V gene data show CDR1 as SGHRS and CDR2 as YFSETQ. The CDR3 sequence is CTSSYRGPMDEQYF. The CDR3 DNA reads as TGCACCAGCAGCTACCGAGGGCCTATGGACGAGCAGTACTTC.

About this clonotype: An end of the junction differs from the germline gene, which may be a read error. The V call is TRBV6-6, the J call TRBJ2-7, with 9 nucleotides matching TRBD1. The germline gives CDR1 MNHNY, CDR2 SVGAGI (reference sequence). The CDR3 runs 13 residues. CDR3 sequence: CACSWDRDSEQYF. CDR3 sequence (DNA): TGTGCCTGCAGTTGGGACAGGGACAGTGAACAGTACTTC.

CDR3 sequence reads: CASSPGQTYEQYF. The CDR3 DNA reads TGTGCCAGCAGCCCGGGACAGACCTACGAGCAGTACTTC. The V and J genes are TRBV4-2 and TRBJ2-7; TRBD1 agrees at 7 bases. Unmatched junction bases numbered 2, after V lost 4 bases and J lost 2 bases. CDR3 length equals 13 residues. The V gene's germline CDR1 is LGHNA and CDR2 YNFKEQ.

On this clonotype itself: A junction end diverges from the germline sequence, so it may reflect a read error. The chain joins TRBV6-5 to TRBJ1-6, with D hard to call. This CDR3 contains 15 residues. Germline V gene lookup returns CDR1 MNHEY and CDR2 SVGAGI. This chain's CDR3 is CVSRGPESYNSPLHF. The CDR3 bases are TGTGTCAGCCGAGGCCCGGAGTCCTATAATTCACCCCTCCACTTT.

This clonotype appeared a single time. V gene TRBV4-1 combines with J gene TRBJ1-1; possible D gene TRBD1, 6 bases. Germline CDR1 is MGHRA and CDR2 is YSYEKL. The V gene lost 10 bases and the J gene lost 1 base, with 19 bases spanning the gap. The CDR3 consists of 15 residues. CDR3 sequence (DNA): TGCGCCAACAGTCGTACATGGACAGAGAACACTGAAGCTTTCTTT. It encodes CANSRTWTENTEAFF.

This clonotype came up many times. The chain uses TRBV28 and TRBJ1-2; D is unresolved. Trimming removed 5 bases at V and 4 bases at J, with 8 bases between. This CDR3 contains 12 residues. Germline assignment: CDR1 MDHEN and CDR2 SYDVKM. CDR3 sequence: CASSIRLYGYTF. CDR3 nucleotide sequence: TGTGCCAGCAGTATTAGACTCTATGGCTACACCTTC.

As regards this clonotype: One end of the junction does not line up with germline, which may come from a read error. The chain links TRBV11-1 to TRBJ2-2, with TRBD1 matching 7 bases. This CDR3 has 14 residues. Germline CDR1 SGHAT, CDR2 FQDESV (reference sequence). The CDR3 DNA sequence: TGTGCCAGCAGCTTTACAGGGGCTACCTGGGAGTTGTTTTTT. It is translated as CASSFTGATWELFF.

As to this clonotype: The junction differs from germline at one of its ends, possibly a read error. The J gene is TRBJ1-2, the V gene TRBV30; D not resolved. This CDR3 is 15 amino acids long. Germline lookup yields CDR1 GTSNPN and CDR2 SVGIG (reference sequence). The CDR3 loop is CAWSVGPYLEGGNTF. DNA of the CDR3: TGTGCCTGGAGTGTAGGGCCGTATCTCGAAGGCGGCAACACCTTT. The full variable domain, in which reference TRBV30 and TRBJ1-2 provide the parts outside the CDR3, is SQTIHQWPATLVQPVGSPLSLECTVEGTSNPNLYWYRQAAGRGLQLLFYSVGIGQISSEVPQNLSASRPQDRQFILSSKKLLLSDSGFYLCAWSVGPYLEGGNTFGSGTRLTVV.

In the case of this clonotype: The conserved phenylalanine or tryptophan is not found at the CDR3 terminus, so this likely reflects a read error. The chain recombines TRBV4-2 with TRBJ1-4; 8 positions match TRBD1. Losses at the gene ends were 6 bases for V and 7 bases for J; bases not matched to a gene: 16. CDR1 LGHNA and CDR2 YNFKEQ come from the germline V gene. The CDR3 contains 17 residues. The CDR3 bases are TGTGCCAGCAGTCGATCACCTTCCGGACAGGGTACTGAAAAACTGTTTCTT. It is translated as CASSRSPSGQGTEKLFL.

V usage is TRBV12-5 and J usage is TRBJ2-1; D is perhaps TRBD2 (5 bases). V lost 3 bases and J 5 bases, leaving 14 bases between the germline ends. The CDR3 consists of 15 residues. Germline V CDR1 and CDR2: LGHNT, FRNRAP. The CDR3 coding sequence is TGTGCTAGTGGTTTATGTAGCTGGAGGAACAATGAGCAGTTCTTC. Residues: CASGLCSWRNNEQFF.

As regards this clonotype: Since the CDR3 does not end with the conserved phenylalanine or tryptophan, this likely comes from a read error. V is TRBV2 and J is TRBJ1-2, with D unresolved. The V end lost 3 bases, the J end lost 4 bases, and 9 bases lay between the germline ends. Germline V CDR1 and CDR2: SNHLY, FYNNEI. The CDR3 contains 13 residues. The DNA for the CDR3 is TGTGCCAGCAGTGACAGGATCCTCTATGGCTACACCTCC. The encoded protein is CASSDRILYGYTS.

By frequency in the sample, this clonotype is large. The gene calls are TRBV11-2 and TRBJ2-7; TRBD1 agrees at 7 bases. Germline trimming cut 0 bases from V and 3 bases from J; bases unmatched to any gene: 8. Germline CDR1 is SGHAT and CDR2 is FQNNGV. The CDR3 totals 16 residues. The DNA of the CDR3 is TGTGCCAGCAGCTTAGATCTGGGGACAGAAATCTACGAGCAGTACTTC. Its translation: CASSLDLGTEIYEQYF. Complete variable domain (other parts from reference TRBV11-2 and TRBJ2-7): EAGVAQSPRYKIIEKRQSVAFWCNPISGHATLYWYQQILGQGPKLLIQFQNNGVVDDSQLPKDRFSAERLKGVDSTLKIQPAKLEDSAVYLCASSLDLGTEIYEQYFGPGTRLTVT.

Details on this clonotype: An end of the junction differs from the germline gene, which may be a read error. This rearrangement joins TRBV5-1 to TRBJ2-7; a weak D match, TRBD2 (5 bases). There are 13 residues in the CDR3. CDR1 is SGHRS, CDR2 YFSETQ, per germline. CDR3 coding DNA: TGCGCCAGCAGCTTGACGGTAGACTACGAGGAGTATTTC. This encodes CASSLTVDYEEYF.

V usage is TRBV14 and J usage is TRBJ2-7; D is ambiguous. The length of the CDR3 is 16 residues. With 1 base removed from V and 0 bases from J, the gap between germline ends came to 13 bases. Germline values: CDR1 SGHDN, CDR2 FVKESK. CDR3 sequence: CASSQGGQLLSYEQYF. The CDR3 DNA reads TGTGCCAGCAGCCAAGGAGGTCAGCTACTCTCCTACGAGCAGTACTTC.

With regard to this clonotype: With a much larger clone just one base away, this may be a read error. The gene calls are TRBV13 and TRBJ1-1, with D possibly TRBD1 on 5 matching bases. CDR3 length: 14 amino acids. CDR1 is PRHDT, CDR2 FYEKMQ, per germline (reference sequence). V lost 6 bases and J lost 2, with 13 bases in between. CDR3 DNA: TGTGCCAGCAGGACAGTGGGTGCAAACACTGAAGCTTTCTTT. Protein product: CASRTVGANTEAFF.

Comments on this clonotype: The junction departs from germline at one end; a sequencing error may be responsible. The chain combines TRBV7-6 with TRBJ1-1; perhaps TRBD1 as D (5 bases). CDR1 is SGHVS and CDR2 is FNYEAQ in the germline V gene. This CDR3 contains 15 residues. CDR3 amino acids: CASCLESGTNTEAFF. In DNA, the CDR3 is TGTGCCAGCTGCTTAGAGTCAGGGACCAACACTGAAGCTTTCTTT.

The rearrangement uses TRBV14 and TRBJ2-7; weak D call: TRBD2 (5 bases). With 2 bases removed from V and 13 bases from J, the gap between germline ends came to 15 bases. The CDR3 is made up of 12 amino acids. Germline V gene lookup returns CDR1 SGHDN and CDR2 FVKESK. For the CDR3, the DNA is TGTGCCAGCAGCCAAATGGGAGTCGAGTATTACTTC. Its protein product is CASSQMGVEYYF.

A note on this clonotype: The junction does not match germline at one end; this may be a read error. In nucleotides, the CDR3 is TGTGCCAACAGTCAACTAGCGGGAGTGGAAGCAGATACGCAGTATTTT. This sequence encodes CANSQLAGVEADTQYF. The chain is built from TRBV6-2 or TRBV6-3 and TRBJ2-3; 11 positions match TRBD2. This CDR3 contains 16 residues. The germline gives CDR1 MNHEY, CDR2 SVGEGT.

Of note for this clonotype: A junction boundary mismatches the germline segment, possibly from a read error. This sequence joins TRBV12-3 or TRBV12-4 and TRBJ2-5, with 9 bases aligning to TRBD2. This CDR3 is 16 amino acids long. CDR3 DNA sequence: TGTGCCAGCAACCCTAAGGGCCCTAGCGGGAACGAGATCCAGTACTTC. It codes for CASNPKGPSGNEIQYF.

This clonotype was counted once. Because the CDR3's place on the DNA is in doubt, the DNA is left out and the CDR3 is given as listed by TCRdb. CDR3 loop: CVSSSSYVQYF. The chain carries TRBV12-3 or TRBV12-4 and TRBJ2-7. The length of the CDR3 is 11 amino acids, counting both ends.

Of note for this clonotype: One end of the junction varies from germline; a read error may be responsible. V and J are TRBV6-5 and TRBJ2-7; D is unclear. CDR3 size: 15 residues. Germline V lookup: CDR1 MNHEY, CDR2 SVGAGI. CDR3 bases: TGTGCCAGCAGTTACTCGACCCAGGAGTACTACGAGCAGTATTTC. It encodes CASSYSTQEYYEQYF.

Comments on this clonotype: This CDR3 is missing its conserved last phenylalanine or tryptophan, likely due to a read error. The DNA is omitted, as the CDR3 cannot be located on it reliably, and the CDR3 follows TCRdb's listing. The rearrangement uses TRBV11-2 and TRBJ2-5. Per the germline V gene, CDR1 is SGHAT and CDR2 is FQNNGV. Both ends counted, the CDR3 spans 14 residues. The CDR3 sequence is CASGSDGPQETQYY.

Details on this clonotype: Sequence at one end of the junction differs from germline and may be a read error. This chain connects TRBV11-3 to TRBJ2-2; D is possibly TRBD1 (7 bases). Germline V gives CDR1 SGHNT, CDR2 YENEEA. The CDR3 length is 13 residues. CDR3 sequence (DNA): TGTACCAGCAGCGACAGGACAGGCGGGGAGCTGCTTTTT. Translating it yields CTSSDRTGGELLF.